The sequence of this T cell receptor beta chain was determined in a study of T cells in localized non-small cell lung cancer. Germline values: CDR1 MGHRA, CDR2 YSYEKL. Trimming removed 0 bases at V and 10 bases at J, with 19 bases between. The CDR3 has 16 residues. The repertoire was sequenced with immunoSEQ multiplex PCR; TCRdb's copy has only in-frame clones and lacks some. This sample yields approximately 46,000 clones, of which 81% are seen a single time; roughly 15% belongs to the top ten. The sequencing here drew on peripheral blood mononuclear cells, taken before any cancer treatment. This chain joins TRBV4-1 and TRBJ2-1; TRBD2 might be the D (5 bases). This TCR came from a man between 40 and 70 years old with stage III lung adenocarcinoma. CDR3 sequence: CASSQELAPLNGEQFF. CDR3 nucleotides: TGCGCCAGCAGCCAAGAGCTAGCACCCCTAAACGGGGAGCAGTTCTTC.